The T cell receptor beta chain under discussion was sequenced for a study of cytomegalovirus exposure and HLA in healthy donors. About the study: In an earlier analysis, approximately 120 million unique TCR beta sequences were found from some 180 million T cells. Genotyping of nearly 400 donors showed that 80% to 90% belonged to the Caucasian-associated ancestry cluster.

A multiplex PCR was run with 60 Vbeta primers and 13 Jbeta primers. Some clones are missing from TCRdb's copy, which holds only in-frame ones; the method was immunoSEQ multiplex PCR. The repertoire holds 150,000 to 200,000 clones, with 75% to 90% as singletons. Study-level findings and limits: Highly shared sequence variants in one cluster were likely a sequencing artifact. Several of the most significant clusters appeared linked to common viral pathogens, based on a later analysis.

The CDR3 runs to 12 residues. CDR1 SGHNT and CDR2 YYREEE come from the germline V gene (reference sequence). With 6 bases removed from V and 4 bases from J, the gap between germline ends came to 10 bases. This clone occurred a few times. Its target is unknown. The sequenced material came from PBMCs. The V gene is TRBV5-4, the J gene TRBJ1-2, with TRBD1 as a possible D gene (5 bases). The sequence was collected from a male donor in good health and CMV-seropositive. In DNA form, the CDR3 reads TGTGCCAGCACAGAGCAGGGCTATGGCTACACCTTC. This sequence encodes CASTEQGYGYTF.